The 19 T cell receptor beta chains listed next were all sequenced from one sample in a study of T cells in tuberculosis. Repertoires were generated with immunoSEQ multiplex PCR, while TCRdb's copy carries only in-frame clones and drops some. The sample comprises about 50,000 clones, about 96% of which are singletons, and over 1.1% rests with the top ten. Time point in this sample: new active TB diagnosis, blood taken before or within 7 days of starting treatment. Here the sequenced sample was PBMCs, taken at tuberculosis diagnosis. These receptors originate from an adult with tuberculosis.

J is TRBJ2-2 and V is TRBV4-3; weak D call: TRBD1 (6 bases). Between the trimmed V and J ends, which lost 1 base and 4 bases, there was a span of 13 bases. The germline V gene encodes CDR1 LGHNA and CDR2 YSLEER. The length of the CDR3 is 16 residues. As DNA, the CDR3 is TGCGCCAGCAGCCAAGCCCCCCAGGGGAGCACCGGGGAGCTGTTTTTT. This codes for CASSQAPQGSTGELFF.

In this sample, this clone turned up once. The rearrangement uses TRBV27 and TRBJ1-1, with D possibly TRBD1 on 5 matching bases. Germline loops: CDR1 MNHEY, CDR2 SMNVEV (reference sequence). CDR3 length equals 11 residues. V was trimmed by 9 bases and J by 3 bases, leaving 8 bases between them. The CDR3 is CASAGYTEAFF. The CDR3 DNA follows: TGTGCCAGTGCAGGGTACACTGAAGCTTTCTTT.

The chain couples TRBV2 to TRBJ2-1, with 7 bases that match TRBD1. The CDR3 has 13 amino acids. Trimming took 3 bases from V and 10 from J; bases not matched to a gene: 6. Germline assignment: CDR1 SNHLY and CDR2 FYNNEI. The CDR3 loop is CASSDDRVGEQFF. Here the CDR3 DNA reads TGTGCCAGCAGTGACGACAGGGTCGGCGAGCAGTTCTTC.

This chain uses TRBV5-1 with TRBJ1-6, with D possibly matching TRBD1 (6 bases). Germline values: CDR1 SGHRS, CDR2 YFSETQ. The CDR3 spans 14 residues. Trimming shortened V by 1 base and J by 9 bases, and 11 bases separated the two germline ends. CDR3 sequence (DNA): TGCGCCAGCAGCTTGATACAGGGCAGTTCACCCCTCCACTTT. The encoded protein is CASSLIQGSSPLHF.

V and J are TRBV6-6 and TRBJ2-1, with D possibly being TRBD1 (5 bases). Between the trimmed V and J ends, which lost 6 bases and 9 bases, there was a span of 15 bases. This CDR3 has 13 amino acids. Germline V gene sequence: CDR1 MNHNY, CDR2 SVGAGI (reference sequence). The CDR3 here is CASRSKGVGEQFF. The CDR3 DNA follows: TGTGCCAGCAGATCTAAAGGGGTCGGTGAGCAGTTCTTC.

The V gene is TRBV6-1, the J gene TRBJ2-3; 10 nucleotides line up with TRBD1. In germline, CDR1 is MNHNS, CDR2 SASEGT. The CDR3 has 15 residues. Losses at the gene ends were 6 bases for V and 1 base for J; bases not matched to a gene: 4. CDR3 region: CASSTGTGGTDTQYF. The CDR3 DNA sequence: TGTGCCAGCAGCACCGGGACAGGGGGCACAGATACGCAGTATTTT.

This clone was detected a few times. V gene TRBV5-1 combines with J gene TRBJ1-1; no clear D gene. This CDR3 comprises 14 residues. CDR1 SGHRS and CDR2 YFSETQ come from the germline V gene. Trimming cost V 0 bases and J 1 base, with 7 bases left between them. The CDR3 reads CASSLEISNTEAFF. Written as DNA, the CDR3 is TGCGCCAGCAGCTTGGAAATCTCGAACACTGAAGCTTTCTTT.

The genes are TRBV2 and TRBJ1-1; D unclear. V was cut by 0 bases and J by 5 bases, with 22 bases left in between. The germline CDR1 and CDR2 sequences are SNHLY and FYNNEI. This CDR3 is built from 18 residues. CDR3 in amino acids: CASSEALQAGLEWTEAFF. CDR3 DNA: TGTGCCAGCAGTGAAGCGCTTCAGGCGGGGTTGGAATGGACTGAAGCTTTCTTT. Full variable domain (rest looked up from reference TRBV2 and TRBJ1-1): EPEVTQTPSHQVTQMGQEVILRCVPISNHLYFYWYRQILGQKVEFLVSFYNNEISEKSEIFDDQFSVERPDGSNFTLKIRSTKLEDSAMYFCASSEALQAGLEWTEAFFGQGTRLTVV.

This clone appeared a few times. The rearrangement joins TRBV28 to TRBJ1-1, with a possible D match to TRBD1 (6 bases). V lost 4 bases and J 1 base, leaving 16 bases between the germline ends. Per germline, CDR1 MDHEN and CDR2 SYDVKM. There are 16 residues in the CDR3. Written as DNA, the CDR3 is TGTGCCAGCAGTTCCCCCGCTAGGGGGACGAACACTGAAGCTTTCTTT. This translates into CASSSPARGTNTEAFF.

The CDR3 loop reads CASSLRRRGALREETQYF. In DNA form, the CDR3 reads TGTGCCAGCAGCTTAAGGCGGCGGGGGGCCCTACGGGAAGAGACCCAGTACTTC. The V call is TRBV7-9, the J call TRBJ2-5; 8 nucleotides match TRBD2. Germline assignment: CDR1 SEHNR and CDR2 FQNEAQ (reference sequence). V shed 2 bases and J 3 bases; nucleotides not matched to a gene: 14. The CDR3 contains 18 residues.

This CDR3 reads CASSLLTSGSINEQFF. As DNA, the CDR3 is TGTGCCAGCTCTCTCCTAACTAGCGGGAGTATCAATGAGCAGTTCTTC. This sequence joins TRBV18 and TRBJ2-1; the match to TRBD2 covers 11 bases. From germline, CDR1 is KGHSH and CDR2 LQKENI. Trimming cost V 6 bases and J 6 bases; bases outside gene matches: 10. The CDR3 has 16 residues. The full variable domain, with the rest looked up from reference TRBV18 and TRBJ2-1, is NAGVMQNPRHLVRRRGQEARLRCSPMKGHSHVYWYRQLPEEGLKFMVYLQKENIIDESGMPKERFSAEFPKEGPSILRIQQVVRGDSAAYFCASSLLTSGSINEQFFGPGTRLTVL.

The genes are TRBV2 and TRBJ2-5; a possible D gene is TRBD2 (6 bases). The CDR3 has 14 residues. Trimming removed 1 base at V and 5 bases at J, with 11 bases between. Per the germline V gene, CDR1 is SNHLY and CDR2 is FYNNEI. In nucleotides, the CDR3 is TGTGCCAGCAGTGAAGTCGGGGGAAAGGAGACCCAGTACTTC. It codes for CASSEVGGKETQYF.

V usage is TRBV10-3 and J usage is TRBJ2-3, with 9 nucleotides matching TRBD2. The CDR3 runs 15 residues. The ends lost 6 bases at V and 7 bases at J; junction bases unmatched: 11. Germline V CDR1 and CDR2: ENHRY, SYGVKD. CDR3 protein: CAIRHSSGAVNTQYF. CDR3 DNA: TGTGCCATCAGACATTCTAGCGGGGCCGTGAATACGCAGTATTTT.

This chain joins TRBV30 and TRBJ2-7, with no clear D. The CDR3 runs to 11 residues. The V end lost 5 bases, the J end lost 0 bases, and 5 bases lay between the germline ends. Looked up from germline, CDR1 is GTSNPN and CDR2 is SVGIG (reference sequence). This chain's CDR3 is CAWGPSYEQYF. In nucleotides, the CDR3 is TGTGCCTGGGGGCCCTCCTACGAGCAGTACTTC.

The chain uses TRBV6-1 and TRBJ1-1, with unresolved D. CDR3 length equals 11 residues. The germline V gene encodes CDR1 MNHNS and CDR2 SASEGT. V lost 7 bases and J 2 bases, leaving 5 bases between the germline ends. The CDR3 coding sequence is TGTGCCAGCACTAGAAACACTGAAGCTTTCTTT. Its translation: CASTRNTEAFF.

The chain's CDR3 is CASSTGQTMNTEAFF. The DNA of the CDR3 is TGTGCCAGTAGTACGGGACAGACCATGAACACTGAAGCTTTCTTT. V and J are TRBV19 and TRBJ1-1; 7 bases line up with TRBD1. J was trimmed by 0 bases and V by 4 bases; bases with no gene match: 5. The CDR3 has 15 amino acids. Germline V gene data show CDR1 as LNHDA and CDR2 as SQIVND (reference sequence).

This rearrangement joins TRBV9 to TRBJ1-4; D remains unclear. CDR1 and CDR2 (germline): SGDLS, YYNGEE. The V gene lost 1 base and the J gene lost 4 bases, with 11 bases spanning the gap. The CDR3 loop spans 15 amino acids. The CDR3 DNA sequence: TGTGCCAGCAGCGTATCGGGAGCCCGTAATGAAAAACTGTTTTTT. This translates into CASSVSGARNEKLFF. Full variable domain (outside the CDR3, taken from reference TRBV9 and TRBJ1-4): DSGVTQTPKHLITATGQRVTLRCSPRSGDLSVYWYQQSLDQGLQFLIQYYNGEERAKGNILERFSAQQFPDLHSELNLSSLELGDSALYFCASSVSGARNEKLFFGSGTQLSVL.

The chain links TRBV4-1 to TRBJ1-1, with a tentative D call TRBD1 (6 bases). CDR1 and CDR2 (germline): MGHRA, YSYEKL. Trimming took off 1 base at V and 5 bases at J, with 20 bases between the two ends. This CDR3 spans 17 amino acids. Here the CDR3 DNA reads TGCGCCAGCAGCCAAGGGGGCCCGGGACACCGCGGTACTGAAGCTTTCTTT. It yields the protein CASSQGGPGHRGTEAFF.

The chain recombines TRBV27 with TRBJ2-1; D may be TRBD1 (6 bases). Per the germline V gene, CDR1 is MNHEY and CDR2 is SMNVEV (reference sequence). The ends were cut back, 7 bases at V and 8 bases at J, with 18 bases in the middle. This CDR3 spans 14 amino acids. The CDR3 DNA sequence: TGTGCCAGCACAAGGACAGCTCCCGCCTATGAGCAGTTCTTC. It codes for CASTRTAPAYEQFF.